Below are 14 T cell receptor beta chains sequenced from a single sample in a study of T cells expressing NK-cell markers (dated by TCRdb to 2019 to 2021). The method was 5' RACE. Sequencing instrument: Illumina HiSeq 2000. The reads went through TCRdb reprocessing, and each CDR3 protein sequence gets one entry with no DNA. The sample table records just under 150,000 distinct CDR3 sequences. The leading ten clones occupy approximately 12% of the sample. Sequenced sample: blood T cells: a sorted CD56 or NKG2C T cell subset, CD4+ or CD8+ T cells, or bulk PBMC T cells (not recorded which). These receptors were collected from a man between 18 and 35 years old in good health. Donor details come from another sample of the same person, matched by shared clones.

The V call is TRBV19, the J call TRBJ1-5. Germline V gene lookup returns CDR1 LNHDA and CDR2 SQIVND (reference sequence). The CDR3 loop spans 15 amino acids. The CDR3 reads CASSSLRSGNQPQHF.

The rearrangement joins TRBV5-1 to TRBJ2-6. This CDR3 region has 17 residues. CDR1 is SGHRS, CDR2 YFSETQ, per germline. CDR3 amino acids: CASSLSDGSSGANVLTF.

V and J are TRBV12-3 or TRBV12-4 and TRBJ1-4. The CDR3 spans 14 residues. CDR3 in amino acids: CASSPVESNEKLFF.

The V call is TRBV19, the J call TRBJ2-1; the D call of TRBD1 rests on TCRdb alone, since no DNA is present to check it. Germline CDR1 is LNHDA and CDR2 is SQIVND (reference sequence). This CDR3 comprises 15 residues. The CDR3 is CASSISETASIEQFF.

The CDR3 sequence is CASSPIGTGVSYEQYF. V gene TRBV3-1 combines with J gene TRBJ2-7; TCRdb's D call, TRBD1, is unchecked because there is no DNA. This CDR3 has 16 amino acids. CDR1 and CDR2 from the germline V gene are LGHDT and YNNKEL (reference sequence).

The rearrangement joins TRBV28 to TRBJ2-7; the D call of TRBD2 rests on TCRdb alone, since no DNA is present to check it. The CDR3 is made up of 18 amino acids. Looked up from germline, CDR1 is MDHEN and CDR2 is SYDVKM. This CDR3 reads CASSLPIAEADSSYEQYF.

The chain joins TRBV30 to TRBJ2-1; TCRdb reports TRBD2, a call that lacks DNA to check it against. The CDR3 runs to 19 residues. The germline V gene encodes CDR1 GTSNPN and CDR2 SVGIG (reference sequence). This CDR3 reads CAWSEIAGVSRSSYNEQFF. Combining the CDR3 with reference TRBV30 and TRBJ2-1 gives the whole variable domain SQTIHQWPATLVQPVGSPLSLECTVEGTSNPNLYWYRQAAGRGLQLLFYSVGIGQISSEVPQNLSASRPQDRQFILSSKKLLLSDSGFYLCAWSEIAGVSRSSYNEQFFGPGTRLTVL.

The chain joins TRBV25-1 to TRBJ2-5; without DNA, the TCRdb call of TRBD2 cannot be checked. This CDR3 is 14 amino acids long. Germline V gene lookup returns CDR1 MGHDK and CDR2 SYGVNS. CDR3 amino acids: CASSEYTGPETQYF. Supplemented by reference TRBV25-1 and TRBJ2-5, the full variable domain reads EADIYQTPRYLVIGTGKKITLECSQTMGHDKMYWYQQDPGMELHLIHYSYGVNSTEKGDLSSESTVSRIRTEHFPLTLESARPSHTSQYLCASSEYTGPETQYFGPGTRLLVL.

The V gene is TRBV19, the J gene TRBJ1-5. The CDR3 has 14 amino acids. From germline, CDR1 is LNHDA and CDR2 SQIVND (reference sequence). CDR3 protein: CASKDGYSNQPQHF. The full variable domain, its missing parts supplied by reference TRBV19 and TRBJ1-5, is DGGITQSPKYLFRKEGQNVTLSCEQNLNHDAMYWYRQDPGQGLRLIYYSQIVNDFQKGDIAEGYSVSREKKESFPLTVTSAQKNPTAFYLCASKDGYSNQPQHFGDGTRLSIL.

The chain employs TRBV6-2 or TRBV6-3 and TRBJ2-1. This CDR3 is built from 13 residues. CDR1 MNHEY and CDR2 SVGEGT come from the germline V gene. The CDR3 protein is CASSYSGSGEQFF.

V and J are TRBV6-1 and TRBJ2-4. CDR1 and CDR2 from the germline V gene are MNHNS and SASEGT. The CDR3 spans 12 residues. This CDR3 is CASSETNYIQYF.

The chain couples TRBV2 to TRBJ2-1; TCRdb names TRBD1, which stays unverified in the absence of DNA. Looked up from germline, CDR1 is SNHLY and CDR2 is FYNNEI. The CDR3 runs 14 residues. CDR3 sequence: CASSEALGGAEQFF.

The V call is TRBV6-5, the J call TRBJ1-1; no DNA is available, so the TRBD1 call from TCRdb remains unchecked. This CDR3 is built from 16 residues. Germline V lookup: CDR1 MNHEY, CDR2 SVGAGI. The CDR3 sequence: CASSYAGGWTGTEAFF.

The V call is TRBV12-3 or TRBV12-4, the J call TRBJ2-1. This CDR3 spans 13 amino acids. This CDR3 reads CAESSSSYNEQFF.